Below are 5 T cell receptor beta chains sequenced from a single sample in a study of blood T cell repertoires in COVID-19. Profiled with immunoSEQ multiplex PCR; TCRdb holds only in-frame clones, not every one. The table records tens of thousands of clones, approximately 78% of them present only once. Sequences were obtained from peripheral blood. The receptors derive from a man aged 50 to 60 with active or convalescent COVID-19.

This clone has a count of ten or more. The J gene is TRBJ2-2, the V gene TRBV6-5, with TRBD1 identical over 8 bases. J was trimmed by 7 bases and V by 7 bases; bases with no gene match: 5. The CDR3 contains 13 residues. Per the germline V gene, CDR1 is MNHEY and CDR2 is SVGAGI. The CDR3 DNA reads as TGTGCCAGCACCCCACAGGGGGTCGGGGAGCTGTTTTTT. This gives the protein CASTPQGVGELFF.

The chain uses TRBV27 and TRBJ1-4, with TRBD1 identical over 7 bases. The CDR3 runs to 15 residues. Losses at the gene ends were 5 bases for V and 8 bases for J; bases not matched to a gene: 11. Germline CDR1 and CDR2: MNHEY and SMNVEV (reference sequence). The CDR3 region has the DNA TGTGCCAGCAGTCTCCGGGACAGCGGGCGGGAAAAACTGTTTTTT. The encoded protein is CASSLRDSGREKLFF. Drawing the rest from reference TRBV27 and TRBJ1-4, the complete variable domain is EAQVTQNPRYLITVTGKKLTVTCSQNMNHEYMSWYRQDPGLGLRQIYYSMNVEVTDKGDVPEGYKVSRKEKRNFPLILESPSPNQTSLYFCASSLRDSGREKLFFGSGTQLSVL.

The chain couples TRBV19 to TRBJ2-1; D may be TRBD1 (6 bases). CDR1 and CDR2 (germline): LNHDA, SQIVND (reference sequence). The V and J ends lost 1 base and 0 bases respectively, with 7 bases between them. The CDR3 loop spans 15 amino acids. As DNA, the CDR3 is TGTGCCAGTAGTATAGGGGACAACTCCTACAATGAGCAGTTCTTC. It yields the protein CASSIGDNSYNEQFF.

The chain employs TRBV13 and TRBJ1-1; TRBD1 matches at 7 bases. V shed 4 bases, J shed 0 bases, and the junction held 5 bases outside the gene matches. This CDR3 is 15 amino acids long. In germline, CDR1 is PRHDT, CDR2 FYEKMQ (reference sequence). CDR3 nucleotide sequence: TGTGCCAGCAGCTCGACAGGGACCATGAACACTGAAGCTTTCTTT. Its protein product is CASSSTGTMNTEAFF.

This clone has only one observation. The chain recombines TRBV7-8 with TRBJ2-7; 10 bases match TRBD1. Germline CDR1 SGHVS, CDR2 FQNEAQ. This CDR3 is 15 amino acids long. V shed 2 bases and J 4 bases; nucleotides not matched to a gene: 5. CDR3 region: CASSLRQGADYEQYV. The CDR3 DNA reads as TGTGCCAGCAGCTTAAGACAGGGGGCAGATTACGAGCAGTACGTC.